The rows below give T cell receptor beta chains drawn from one sample of a study of CXCR3-negative and CXCR3-positive naive CD8 T cells. TCRdb derives one entry per CDR3 protein from the 5' RACE reads, leaving out DNA. The sample has under 110,000 distinct CDR3 sequences. What was sequenced was naive CXCR3+ CD8+ T cells from blood. The receptor source for this set is a human donor in good health. Some clones in this sample may be carry-over from other donors' samples. Both conserved end residues are part of each CDR3. The order of the fields is J gene, V gene, CDR3 protein.

TRBJ1-3 TRBV29-1 CSVGGTVGAYGNTIYF
TRBJ2-7 TRBV10-3 CAISRAGDSDEQYF
TRBJ1-1 TRBV14 CASSQGQGPPGSEAFF
TRBJ2-1 TRBV11-3 CASSDHPAGGPYNEQFF
TRBJ1-1 TRBV5-5 CASSSGQGVLTEAFF
TRBJ2-3 TRBV12-3/TRBV12-4 CASSFPGTSGGDTQYF
TRBJ2-2 TRBV7-2 CASSLSGRSIATGELFF
TRBJ2-7 TRBV14 CASSQVTGASGEQYF
TRBJ2-1 TRBV7-2 CASSLYLGLAGGYEQFF
TRBJ2-7 TRBV12-3/TRBV12-4 CASSFGGPLEQYF
TRBJ1-1 TRBV29-1 CSVGAGGKTEAFF
TRBJ2-7 TRBV12-3/TRBV12-4 CASSPSRGRGEQYF
TRBJ2-3 TRBV20-1 CSALGDTDVDTQYF
TRBJ2-7 TRBV6-6 CASSTIPIYEQYF
TRBJ2-7 TRBV7-9 CASSIRDGSYEQYF
TRBJ1-1 TRBV29-1 CSVDSQGNTEAFF
TRBJ2-3 TRBV6-1 CASSRNTGATDTQYF
TRBJ2-7 TRBV5-5 CASSNGRANYEQYF
TRBJ2-1 TRBV30 CAWTPEGHEQFF
TRBJ2-1 TRBV29-1 CSVEFALSTYNEQFF
TRBJ2-4 TRBV13 CASSLGRDKNIQYF
TRBJ2-5 TRBV29-1 CSVEGLAGNVDWETPYF
TRBJ2-5 TRBV7-9 CASSLPLGPQSQETQYF
TRBJ2-7 TRBV25-1 CASSEGLSYEQYF
TRBJ2-5 TRBV3-1 CASSQDGGWDRETQYF
TRBJ2-1 TRBV5-1 CASSLGTGAYNEQFF
TRBJ1-1 TRBV29-1 CRVEGDTEAFF
TRBJ2-7 TRBV7-2 CASSLPGAGPTLDYEQYF
TRBJ2-5 TRBV27 CASSPGLAVQETQYF
TRBJ1-5 TRBV13 CASSIRTVSNQPQHF
TRBJ2-7 TRBV11-3 CASSLVGGAYEQYF
TRBJ1-2 TRBV4-3 CASSQGTLNYGYTF
TRBJ1-5 TRBV29-1 CSVDTGAGGNQPQHF
TRBJ1-5 TRBV27 CASSQQGGNQPQHF
TRBJ2-5 TRBV12-3/TRBV12-4 CASSPGTGRETQYF
TRBJ2-1 TRBV4-1 CASSPLSGDSYNEQFF
TRBJ2-7 TRBV29-1 CSGRSSYEQYF
TRBJ1-1 TRBV6-5 CASSYVAGTEAFF
TRBJ1-2 TRBV29-1 CSVGSGEDYGYTF
TRBJ1-1 TRBV4-1 CASSQSGTEAFF
TRBJ2-7 TRBV29-1 CSVVSGYEQYF